The 10 T cell receptor beta chains below were found in one sample sequenced in a study of OX40 agonist ivuxolimab in advanced cancers. Profiling relied on immunoSEQ multiplex PCR, and the TCRdb table lists in-frame clones only, not all of them. The table records 100,000 or so clones, about 80% of them present only once. Sequencing used CD4+ or CD8+ T cells sorted from blood, obtained in a trial of the OX40 agonist ivuxolimab. Receptor source: an adult with an advanced solid tumor such as melanoma, head and neck, liver or kidney cancer.

The chain couples TRBV6-5 to TRBJ2-1, with 7 bases that match TRBD2. The V and J ends lost 6 bases and 2 bases, in that order; junction bases with no gene match: 7. The CDR3 loop spans 15 amino acids. Germline CDR1 MNHEY, CDR2 SVGAGI. This CDR3 is CASRFSGLTYNEQFF. CDR3 coding DNA: TGTGCCAGCAGATTTAGCGGGCTAACCTACAATGAGCAGTTCTTC.

The chain recombines TRBV6-4 with TRBJ2-7, with D tentatively TRBD2 (5 bases). Germline V gene lookup returns CDR1 MRHNA and CDR2 SNTAGT. V lost 3 bases and J 0 bases, leaving 9 bases between the germline ends. This CDR3 contains 14 residues. CDR3 residues: CASSEGLGSYEQYF. Here the CDR3 DNA reads TGTGCCAGCAGTGAAGGACTCGGCTCCTACGAGCAGTACTTC.

The V call is TRBV18, the J call TRBJ2-2, with D perhaps matching TRBD2 (6 bases). The germline CDR1 and CDR2 sequences are KGHSH and LQKENI. V was cut by 1 base and J by 4 bases, with 13 bases left in between. The CDR3 totals 16 residues. The DNA of the CDR3 is TGTGCCAGCTCACCACGCGGGGAGAGAGCCACCGGGGAGCTGTTTTTT. The encoded protein is CASSPRGERATGELFF.

The rearrangement links TRBV6-4 to TRBJ2-3, with 8 bases identical to TRBD1. Germline V CDR1 and CDR2: MRHNA, SNTAGT. This CDR3 has 16 residues. V was clipped by 5 bases and J by 1 base; unmatched bases: 8. The CDR3 sequence: CASSPSGQGGTDTQYF. CDR3 coding DNA: TGTGCCAGCAGTCCATCAGGACAGGGAGGCACAGATACGCAGTATTTT.

V is TRBV19 and J is TRBJ2-2; D is unclear. From germline, CDR1 is LNHDA and CDR2 SQIVND (reference sequence). Trimming shortened V by 3 bases and J by 1 base, and 12 bases separated the two germline ends. The CDR3 spans 16 residues. The CDR3 DNA reads as TGTGCCAGTAGTATGAGTGGGTTTTGGAACACCGGGGAGCTGTTTTTT. This translates into CASSMSGFWNTGELFF.

This clone was seen just once. This sequence joins TRBV27 and TRBJ2-4; D is ambiguous. The CDR3 is 16 amino acids. V gave up 0 bases and J gave up 1 base, with 10 bases separating them. Germline V gives CDR1 MNHEY, CDR2 SMNVEV (reference sequence). As DNA, the CDR3 is TGTGCCAGCAGTTTATCTCTGATGGGGGCCAAAAACATTCAGTACTTC. Its protein is CASSLSLMGAKNIQYF.

Worth noting for this clone: The junction shows a germline mismatch at one end, possibly a read error. This chain links TRBV6-5 with TRBJ1-5, with a weak D call TRBD1 (5 bases). The CDR3 totals 16 residues. The germline gives CDR1 MNHEY, CDR2 SVGAGI. The CDR3 region has the DNA TGTGCCAACAGTTACTCGAGTCCCAGGGATAATCAGCCCCAGCATTTT. Protein product: CANSYSSPRDNQPQHF.

V usage is TRBV29-1 and J usage is TRBJ2-5; no clear D. This CDR3 has 11 amino acids. Trimming stripped 4 bases from V and 4 bases from J, with 7 bases between. The V gene's germline CDR1 is SQVTM and CDR2 ANQGSEA. The CDR3 is CSVAVGETQYF. The CDR3, as DNA: TGCAGCGTTGCGGTAGGAGAGACCCAGTACTTC.

This chain connects TRBV6-6 to TRBJ2-2; 7 positions match TRBD2. V was clipped by 7 bases and J by 3 bases; unmatched bases: 5. This CDR3 comprises 14 residues. Germline V CDR1 and CDR2: MNHNY, SVGAGI (reference sequence). In DNA form, the CDR3 reads TGTGCCAGCATGGGCGGGAGTGACACCGGGGAGCTGTTTTTT. Protein sequence: CASMGGSDTGELFF.

Only a few counts were recorded for this clone. The gene calls are TRBV6-1 and TRBJ2-7; perhaps TRBD1 as D (6 bases). The CDR3 runs to 15 residues. V was cut by 9 bases and J by 5 bases, with 23 bases left in between. Germline values: CDR1 MNHNS, CDR2 SASEGT. The CDR3 nucleotides are TGTGCCAGTTTCCTGGACAGTCGGGGTAGCGACGAGCAGTACTTC. Translation gives CASFLDSRGSDEQYF.